Described below is a single T cell receptor beta chain sequence and its context. Antigen specificity is unknown. These data originate in a study of cytomegalovirus exposure and HLA in healthy donors. At collection, donors were nominally healthy, but unrecorded immune exposures were probable. Germline assignment: CDR1 SGDLS and CDR2 YYNGEE. V lost 2 bases, J lost 4 bases, and 5 bases stayed unmatched. The CDR3 sequence is 14 residues long. Study observations and caveats: The study designated some 180 TCR beta chains cytomegalovirus-associated. Most CMV-associated TCR beta chains were later found to appear HLA-restricted. Reportedly, HLA-A and HLA-B alleles of most subjects were accurately predicted from TCR beta.

Both 60 Vbeta primers and 13 Jbeta primers went into the PCR. TCRdb's table, derived via immunoSEQ multiplex PCR, lists solely in-frame clones and lacks some. The repertoire holds about 160,000 clones, 70% to 80% seen once, with about 1.3% in the top ten. The V call is TRBV9, the J call TRBJ1-1; 7 bases map to TRBD1. The TCR was taken from a young man in good health and CMV-seronegative. The sequencing input was PBMCs. CDR3 DNA sequence: TGTGCCAGCAGCGTGGGACAGCAGAGCACTGAAGCTTTCTTT. Its translation: CASSVGQQSTEAFF.